The 28 T cell receptor beta chains reported below all come from one sample, sequenced in a study of T cells in Graves' hyperthyroidism and ophthalmopathy. Amplification yielded TCR beta CDR3 regions, with RNA transcripts as the source. An initial round of RT-PCR targeting the TCR CDR3 relied on the HTBI primer set. TCRdb re-called the multiplex PCR reads through MiXCR, storing one row per CDR3 protein. The profile shows around 300,000 distinct CDR3 sequences, about an eighth of them singletons. The sample taken for sequencing was blood. The receptors were gathered from a woman in her thirties with Graves' hyperthyroidism that later progressed to Graves' ophthalmopathy.

Many counts were recorded for this clonotype. The chain combines TRBV6-6 with TRBJ2-1, with a weak D call TRBD2 (5 bases). The CDR3 runs 16 residues. The ends were cut back, 0 bases at V and 0 bases at J, with 9 bases in the middle. Germline V gene sequence: CDR1 MNHNY, CDR2 SVGAGI (reference sequence). The DNA for the CDR3 is TGTGCCAGCAGTTACTCGATGGGGAGCTCCTACAATGAGCAGTTCTTC. Its protein is CASSYSMGSSYNEQFF.

The J gene is TRBJ2-7, the V gene TRBV9; tentatively, D is TRBD2 (5 bases). CDR3 length: 13 amino acids. Per germline, CDR1 SGDLS and CDR2 YYNGEE. Trimming pared 2 bases from V and 3 bases from J, leaving 9 bases between. The DNA of the CDR3 is TGTGCCAGCAGCGTCATTCGGGACTACGAGCAGTACTTC. Translation gives CASSVIRDYEQYF.

The sample holds many counts of this clonotype. The chain carries TRBV7-9 and TRBJ1-5; D ambiguous. The V gene lost 4 bases and the J gene lost 3 bases, with 4 bases spanning the gap. The CDR3 consists of 12 residues. CDR1 SEHNR and CDR2 FQNEAQ come from the germline V gene (reference sequence). CDR3 bases: TGTGCCAGCAGCTCCAACAATCAGCCCCAGCATTTT. It translates to CASSSNNQPQHF.

This clonotype was counted a few times. V is TRBV12-3 or TRBV12-4 and J is TRBJ2-7; 7 bases line up with TRBD2. This CDR3 has 15 residues. The V segment lost 6 bases and the J segment 5 bases; nucleotides outside the gene matches: 13. CDR3 protein: CASRGGGSVPNEQYF. CDR3 coding DNA: TGTGCCAGCAGGGGGGGGGGGAGCGTCCCCAACGAGCAGTACTTC.

The chain has TRBV3-1 and TRBJ1-4, with D possibly TRBD1 on 6 matching bases. Germline V gene data show CDR1 as LGHDT and CDR2 as YNNKEL (reference sequence). Trimming took off 4 bases at V and 8 bases at J, with 17 bases between the two ends. The length of the CDR3 is 15 residues. CDR3 DNA: TGTGCCAGCAGCCCCGGCTCAGGGGTGAAGGAAAAACTGTTTTTT. Translation gives CASSPGSGVKEKLFF.

A few counts support this clonotype. The CDR3 DNA is TGTGCCATCAGTGAGGATAGCGGGAGGGCGGGGTACGAGCAGTACTTC. Protein product: CAISEDSGRAGYEQYF. V gene TRBV10-3 combines with J gene TRBJ2-7, with TRBD2 identical over 11 bases. Per the germline V gene, CDR1 is ENHRY and CDR2 is SYGVKD. The J segment lost 4 bases and the V segment lost 2 bases, leaving 7 bases of the junction unmatched. This CDR3 comprises 16 residues.

The chain uses TRBV7-6 and TRBJ1-2; D unclear. Trimming cost V 3 bases and J 3 bases, with 14 bases left between them. Germline V gene sequence: CDR1 SGHVS, CDR2 FNYEAQ. The CDR3 contains 15 residues. CDR3 sequence: CASSFGREVDYGYTF. CDR3 bases: TGTGCCAGCAGCTTTGGGCGTGAGGTTGACTATGGCTACACCTTC.

The chain recombines TRBV12-3 or TRBV12-4 with TRBJ2-7; 7 nucleotides match TRBD2. Unmatched junction bases numbered 8, after V lost 6 bases and J lost 3 bases. The CDR3 sequence is 14 residues long. CDR3 DNA sequence: TGTGCCAGCAGCTTGTACGGGGGGAACTACGAGCAGTACTTC. Its translation is CASSLYGGNYEQYF.

This clonotype was seen a handful of times. The CDR3 DNA reads as TGCGCCAGCAGCTTCGACCCGGGACTACATTACGAGCAGTACTTC. Amino acids: CASSFDPGLHYEQYF. V is TRBV4-1 and J is TRBJ2-7; 7 bases agree with TRBD2. The germline gives CDR1 MGHRA, CDR2 YSYEKL. The V segment lost 5 bases and the J segment 4 bases; nucleotides outside the gene matches: 11. CDR3 length: 15 amino acids.

This clonotype appeared many times. The chain is built from TRBV19 and TRBJ2-2; D not certain. Per the germline V gene, CDR1 is LNHDA and CDR2 is SQIVND (reference sequence). V was trimmed by 7 bases and J by 5 bases, leaving 11 bases between them. This CDR3 has 13 residues. The CDR3 coding sequence is TGTGCCAGTACTTCGTCCCATACCGGGGAGCTGTTTTTT. Translation gives CASTSSHTGELFF.

V gene TRBV2 combines with J gene TRBJ1-2; perhaps TRBD1 as D (5 bases). The V end was cut by 4 bases, the J end by 6 bases, with 12 bases between. The CDR3 extends over 13 amino acids. Germline CDR1 SNHLY, CDR2 FYNNEI. As DNA, the CDR3 is TGTGCCAGCAGTGGGCAAGGGGAAGATGGCTACACCTTC. Amino acids: CASSGQGEDGYTF.

This clonotype was detected ten times or more. The chain links TRBV12-3 or TRBV12-4 to TRBJ1-1; D gene unclear. This CDR3 is 14 amino acids long. V lost 5 bases and J lost 8, with 18 bases in between. In nucleotides, the CDR3 is TGTGCCAGCAGTCCCCGTAGGAGCTCGAGGGAAGCTTTCTTT. Residues: CASSPRRSSREAFF.

The chain joins TRBV11-1 to TRBJ2-2, with D perhaps matching TRBD2 (5 bases). Germline CDR1 is SGHAT and CDR2 is FQDESV (reference sequence). V lost 8 bases, J lost 0 bases, and 16 bases lay in between. The CDR3 covers 16 residues. The CDR3 nucleotides are TGTGCCAGCCGCTGGACTGGCTTCGCGAACACCGGGGAGCTGTTTTTT. Its protein is CASRWTGFANTGELFF.

In its sample, this clonotype was seen many times. V is TRBV6-1 and J is TRBJ2-3, with D perhaps matching TRBD1 or TRBD2 (6 bases each). CDR3 length: 17 amino acids. Per the germline V gene, CDR1 is MNHNS and CDR2 is SASEGT. The V and J ends lost 7 bases and 0 bases respectively, with 20 bases between them. The CDR3 DNA follows: TGTGCCAGCACCATTCGGGGGCAGCGGCCTAGCACAGATACGCAGTATTTT. It is translated as CASTIRGQRPSTDTQYF.

Notes on this clonotype: A much larger clone sits a single nucleotide away, making a read error possible. This likely comes from a read error, as the CDR3 has no conserved phenylalanine or tryptophan at its end. This chain connects TRBV20-1 to TRBJ2-6, with D maybe TRBD2 (6 bases). The CDR3 is 16 amino acids. In germline, CDR1 is DFQATT, CDR2 SNEGSKA (reference sequence). V was cut by 5 bases and J by 4 bases, with 18 bases left in between. CDR3 DNA sequence: TGCAGTGCTCGGGACTCGGAAAGGGTCGGGGCCAACGTCCTGACTTCC. The encoded protein is CSARDSERVGANVLTS.

Many counts were recorded for this clonotype. CDR3 residues: CASSRGLAGDRGYNEQFF. The CDR3 DNA reads as TGTGCCAGCAGCCGGGGACTAGCGGGAGACCGTGGATACAATGAGCAGTTCTTC. The chain carries TRBV5-5 and TRBJ2-1, with 14 bases matching TRBD2. With V trimmed by 4 bases and J by 4 bases, 10 bases remained unmatched. CDR1 and CDR2 (germline): SGHKS, YYEKEE (reference sequence). The CDR3 has 18 residues.

This clonotype was seen repeatedly, ten times or more. V is TRBV28 and J is TRBJ1-6; the D gene is possibly TRBD1 (6 bases). V was cut by 1 base and J by 7 bases, with 14 bases left in between. The CDR3 sequence is 16 residues long. Looked up from germline, CDR1 is MDHEN and CDR2 is SYDVKM. The CDR3 loop reads CASSLYGQLLNSPLHF. CDR3 in DNA: TGTGCCAGCAGTTTATACGGACAGCTACTAAATTCACCCCTCCACTTT. The full variable domain, with the rest looked up from reference TRBV28 and TRBJ1-6, is DVKVTQSSRYLVKRTGEKVFLECVQDMDHENMFWYRQDPGLGLRLIYFSYDVKMKEKGDIPEGYSVSREKKERFSLILESASTNQTSMYLCASSLYGQLLNSPLHFGNGTRLTVT.

This clonotype showed up many times. The rearrangement joins TRBV19 to TRBJ2-1; TRBD2 might be the D (6 bases). V lost 11 bases, J lost 6 bases, and 23 bases lay in between. Germline CDR1 LNHDA, CDR2 SQIVND (reference sequence). The CDR3 contains 15 residues. CDR3 sequence (DNA): TGTGCCTCGAACGGGACTCCGAACCCCTCCAATGAGCAGTTCTTC. Translating gives CASNGTPNPSNEQFF.

This clonotype was observed at least ten times. The chain combines TRBV27 with TRBJ1-6; 7 bases are a match to TRBD1. Germline V gene sequence: CDR1 MNHEY, CDR2 SMNVEV (reference sequence). The CDR3 is 15 amino acids. The V segment lost 5 bases and the J segment 2 bases; nucleotides outside the gene matches: 3. CDR3 sequence: CASSLTGAYNSPLHF. As DNA, the CDR3 is TGTGCCAGCAGTCTTACAGGGGCCTATAATTCACCCCTCCACTTT.

The table lists this clonotype with many counts. The rearrangement uses TRBV27 and TRBJ2-7, with unresolved D. The ends were cut back, 2 bases at V and 1 base at J, with 12 bases in the middle. This CDR3 is built from 15 residues. Germline CDR1 reads MNHEY; CDR2 reads SMNVEV (reference sequence). The CDR3: CASSLVGGVSYEQYF. The CDR3 DNA reads as TGTGCCAGCAGTTTAGTAGGCGGAGTATCCTACGAGCAGTACTTC.

This clonotype showed up many times. Here the CDR3 reads CASSLFVTVNYGYTF. DNA for the CDR3: TGTGCCAGCAGTTTATTCGTGACAGTTAACTATGGCTACACCTTC. The chain combines TRBV28 with TRBJ1-2; maybe TRBD1 (5 bases). V was clipped by 1 base and J by 1 base, with 10 bases between them. This CDR3 region has 15 residues. Germline CDR1 reads MDHEN; CDR2 reads SYDVKM.

This clonotype was picked up many times. V and J are TRBV4-2 and TRBJ2-7, with 9 bases identical to TRBD2. CDR1 is LGHNA and CDR2 is YNFKEQ in the germline V gene. The CDR3 extends over 15 amino acids. V was pared by 3 bases and J by 0 bases, with 3 bases of the junction left unmatched. In DNA form, the CDR3 reads TGTGCCAGCAGCCATCTAGCGGGAAGCTCCTACGAGCAGTACTTC. Amino acid sequence: CASSHLAGSSYEQYF.

This clonotype turned up a few times. The chain combines TRBV20-1 with TRBJ2-7, with D possibly called TRBD1 or TRBD2 (5 bases each). The CDR3 contains 12 residues. Germline V gene data show CDR1 as DFQATT and CDR2 as SNEGSKA (reference sequence). V dropped 6 bases and J dropped 2 bases, with 11 bases sitting between them. In DNA form, the CDR3 reads TGCAGTGCAAGGCAGGGACCCTACGAGCAGTACTTC. Translation gives CSARQGPYEQYF.

This clonotype was recorded many times. The chain links TRBV27 to TRBJ1-6, with TRBD1 matching 7 bases. The CDR3 has 14 residues. V dropped 6 bases and J dropped 7; count of bases not matched to a gene: 6. Germline V CDR1 and CDR2: MNHEY, SMNVEV (reference sequence). The CDR3 sequence is CASRTGTVNSPLHF. The CDR3 nucleotides read TGTGCCAGCAGAACGGGGACAGTAAATTCACCCCTCCACTTT.

This clonotype was counted at least ten times. V gene TRBV28 combines with J gene TRBJ1-1, with 10 bases lining up with TRBD1. The CDR3 is made up of 17 amino acids. The ends lost 10 bases at V and 1 base at J; junction bases unmatched: 15. Germline CDR1 reads MDHEN; CDR2 reads SYDVKM. The CDR3 spells CATRTGGPLGKNTEAFF. CDR3 nucleotides: TGTGCCACCCGGACAGGGGGACCCCTGGGGAAGAACACTGAAGCTTTCTTT.

This clonotype was picked up many times. The rearrangement uses TRBV30 and TRBJ2-7; 10 positions match TRBD1. Germline V CDR1 and CDR2: GTSNPN, SVGIG (reference sequence). The CDR3 covers 13 residues. With 4 bases clipped from V and 7 bases from J, the junction kept 7 bases outside the gene matches. In nucleotides, the CDR3 is TGTGCCTGGACTCGACAGGGGGCTGATGAGCAGTACTTC. Protein: CAWTRQGADEQYF.

This clonotype has ten or more counts. The chain joins TRBV7-6 to TRBJ2-7; maybe TRBD2 (6 bases). Germline V gives CDR1 SGHVS, CDR2 FNYEAQ. V dropped 0 bases and J dropped 2 bases, with 17 bases sitting between them. This CDR3 contains 17 residues. CDR3 DNA sequence: TGTGCCAGCAGCTTAGCGAGGTGGGAGGACCCTACCTACGAGCAGTACTTC. Protein: CASSLARWEDPTYEQYF.

The chain couples TRBV11-2 to TRBJ2-5; 9 bases are shared with TRBD2. CDR1 is SGHAT, CDR2 FQNNGV, per germline. The CDR3 spans 17 residues. V gave up 5 bases and J gave up 4 bases; unmatched junction bases: 14. CDR3 bases: TGTGCCAGCAGCCCCCGCGGGGGGGGTCTAGAAGGAGAGACCCAGTACTTC. Encoded protein: CASSPRGGGLEGETQYF.